The 32 T cell receptor beta chains below come from one sample, sequenced in a study of early T cells in non-severe SARS-CoV-2 infection. TCRdb re-analysed the 5' RACE reads in MiXCR, keeping a single row per CDR3 protein. The data hold about 44,000 distinct CDR3 sequences, with about 23% observed a single time. Sample: whole blood, taken at baseline. The receptors stem from an adult who was a healthcare worker with PCR-confirmed SARS-CoV-2 infection or an uninfected control (not recorded which).

The sample holds a few counts of this clonotype. This sequence joins TRBV19 and TRBJ1-2; D call uncertain. CDR1 is LNHDA and CDR2 is SQIVND in the germline V gene (reference sequence). This CDR3 comprises 11 residues. V lost 7 bases and J lost 8, with 11 bases in between. The CDR3: CASNSWWGYTF. In DNA, the CDR3 is TGTGCCAGTAACAGCTGGTGGGGCTACACCTTC.

CDR3 loop: CASSFGTSGGSPITQYF. Written as DNA, the CDR3 is TGTGCCAGCAGCTTTGGGACTAGCGGGGGGTCCCCTATAACGCAGTATTTT. V gene TRBV7-2 combines with J gene TRBJ2-3, with 15 bases aligning to TRBD2. Germline CDR1 and CDR2: SGHTA and FQGNSA. V was clipped by 3 bases and J by 9 bases; unmatched bases: 10. CDR3 length: 17 residues.

This clonotype occurred a few times. The J gene is TRBJ1-6, the V gene TRBV5-5, with unresolved D. V was pared by 4 bases and J by 0 bases, with 14 bases between. The CDR3 contains 17 residues. Per germline, CDR1 SGHKS and CDR2 YYEKEE (reference sequence). The CDR3 coding sequence is TGTGCCAGCAGCCCCGGCGAGGTCCGCTCCTATAATTCACCCCTCCACTTT. Protein product: CASSPGEVRSYNSPLHF.

CDR3 loop: CASSVDGVNDQPQHF. As DNA, the CDR3 is TGTGCCAGCAGCGTAGATGGGGTTAACGATCAGCCCCAGCATTTT. The chain uses TRBV9 and TRBJ1-5; no clear D. Germline lookup yields CDR1 SGDLS and CDR2 YYNGEE. V shed 0 bases and J shed 5 bases, with 12 bases lying between them. This CDR3 is 15 amino acids long. The complete variable domain, with remaining parts taken from reference TRBV9 and TRBJ1-5, reads DSGVTQTPKHLITATGQRVTLRCSPRSGDLSVYWYQQSLDQGLQFLIQYYNGEERAKGNILERFSAQQFPDLHSELNLSSLELGDSALYFCASSVDGVNDQPQHFGDGTRLSIL.

This clonotype was observed a few times. This sequence joins TRBV20-1 and TRBJ2-7; no reliable D call. With 6 bases removed from V and 4 bases from J, the gap between germline ends came to 10 bases. The CDR3 sequence is 11 residues long. The germline V gene encodes CDR1 DFQATT and CDR2 SNEGSKA (reference sequence). The CDR3 DNA follows: TGCAGTGCACCGGTGGGGTACGAGCAGTACTTC. Its protein is CSAPVGYEQYF.

V and J are TRBV13 and TRBJ2-5, with 9 bases matching TRBD2. The length of the CDR3 is 15 residues. Trimming took 2 bases from V and 5 from J; bases not matched to a gene: 6. Per the germline V gene, CDR1 is PRHDT and CDR2 is FYEKMQ (reference sequence). This CDR3 is CASSLWAGGSETQYF. CDR3 sequence (DNA): TGTGCCAGCAGCTTATGGGCGGGGGGGAGTGAGACCCAGTACTTC.

This clonotype appeared a single time. This sequence joins TRBV5-4 and TRBJ1-1; D ambiguous. In germline, CDR1 is SGHNT, CDR2 YYREEE (reference sequence). V dropped 6 bases and J dropped 4 bases, with 10 bases sitting between them. The CDR3 runs 12 residues. CDR3 nucleotide sequence: TGTGCCAGCAACAGTGTAGGCACTGAAGCTTTCTTT. It encodes CASNSVGTEAFF.

This clonotype was recorded at least ten times. V and J are TRBV11-2 and TRBJ1-2; 7 bases agree with TRBD1. This CDR3 is 15 amino acids long. Germline V CDR1 and CDR2: SGHAT, FQNNGV. V shed 4 bases, J shed 4 bases, and the junction held 9 bases outside the gene matches. The CDR3 DNA is TGTGCCAGCAGCTCCTCAAGGACAGGCCGCTATGGCTACACCTTC. Protein product: CASSSSRTGRYGYTF.

The chain has TRBV11-2 and TRBJ2-3; perhaps TRBD2 as D (6 bases). CDR3 length: 13 amino acids. Germline-derived CDR1 and CDR2 are SGHAT and FQNNGV. V was pared by 9 bases and J by 1 base, with 11 bases between. CDR3 sequence reads: CARIPGGTDTQYF. The CDR3, as DNA: TGTGCCAGGATCCCGGGGGGCACAGATACGCAGTATTTT.

V gene TRBV2 combines with J gene TRBJ2-7; no reliable D call. Between the trimmed V and J ends, which lost 10 bases and 6 bases, there was a span of 10 bases. CDR1 and CDR2 (germline): SNHLY, FYNNEI. This CDR3 has 10 residues. The CDR3 nucleotides read TGTGCCATCCAGACTGCCGAGCAGTACTTC. Amino acid sequence: CAIQTAEQYF.

The rearrangement uses TRBV12-3 or TRBV12-4 and TRBJ1-4, with D unresolved. CDR3 length: 15 amino acids. V gave up 6 bases and J gave up 7 bases, with 18 bases separating them. The CDR3: CASSSGLSASEKLFF. As DNA, the CDR3 is TGTGCCAGCAGCAGCGGACTGTCGGCGAGTGAAAAACTGTTTTTT.

The rearrangement uses TRBV7-2 and TRBJ2-7; 13 bases line up with TRBD2. This CDR3 contains 15 residues. Germline assignment: CDR1 SGHTA and CDR2 FQGNSA. The J segment lost 6 bases and the V segment lost 3 bases, leaving 5 bases of the junction unmatched. CDR3: CASSFSLAGGSEQYF. CDR3 DNA sequence: TGTGCCAGCAGCTTCTCACTAGCGGGAGGGAGCGAGCAGTACTTC. The entire variable domain, with the rest obtained from reference TRBV7-2 and TRBJ2-7, is as follows: GAGVSQSPSNKVTEKGKDVELRCDPISGHTALYWYRQSLGQGLEFLIYFQGNSAPDKSGLPSDRFSAERTGGSVSTLTIQRTQQEDSAVYLCASSFSLAGGSEQYFGPGTRLTVT.

This chain joins TRBV5-1 and TRBJ2-3; no firm D call. CDR3 length equals 14 residues. The V gene lost 1 base and the J gene lost 6 bases, with 12 bases spanning the gap. Germline assignment: CDR1 SGHRS and CDR2 YFSETQ. CDR3 region: CASSLRAASDTQYF. The DNA for the CDR3 is TGCGCCAGCAGCTTGCGGGCAGCCTCGGATACGCAGTATTTT.

V gene TRBV15 combines with J gene TRBJ2-3; 10 bases fit TRBD2. The length of the CDR3 is 17 residues. J lost 4 bases, V lost 1 base, and 8 bases had no gene match. The germline CDR1 and CDR2 sequences are LNHNV and YYDKDF (reference sequence). CDR3 DNA sequence: TGTGCCACCAGCAGAGTAGCGGGAGGTTTTAATTCAGATACGCAGTATTTT. It translates to CATSRVAGGFNSDTQYF.

At least ten counts were recorded for this clonotype. This chain uses TRBV7-2 with TRBJ2-1, with TRBD2 identical over 8 bases. V was clipped by 8 bases and J by 4 bases; unmatched bases: 10. The length of the CDR3 is 15 residues. CDR1 is SGHTA and CDR2 is FQGNSA in the germline V gene. CDR3 coding DNA: TGTGCCAGCCCGAGCGGGGGAGGCCGTTACAATGAGCAGTTCTTC. Its translation is CASPSGGGRYNEQFF.

This clonotype was detected ten times or more. The rearrangement links TRBV30 to TRBJ2-7; D may be TRBD1 (6 bases). The germline gives CDR1 GTSNPN, CDR2 SVGIG (reference sequence). The CDR3 has 12 amino acids. V lost 5 bases and J 0 bases, leaving 8 bases between the germline ends. CDR3 protein: CAWGQSSYEQYF. The CDR3 DNA follows: TGTGCCTGGGGACAGAGCTCCTACGAGCAGTACTTC.

This chain joins TRBV6-1 and TRBJ1-5; a weak D match, TRBD1 (6 bases). The CDR3 totals 13 residues. Trimming took 6 bases from V and 7 from J, leaving 13 bases between them. Germline assignment: CDR1 MNHNS and CDR2 SASEGT. CDR3 sequence (DNA): TGTGCCAGCAGACGACAGGTGGACCAGCCCCAGCATTTT. Translation: CASRRQVDQPQHF.

This clonotype was counted only a few times. The chain joins TRBV7-8 to TRBJ2-7; 8 nucleotides agree with TRBD2. Germline trimming cut 5 bases from V and 4 bases from J; bases unmatched to any gene: 7. CDR3 length equals 14 residues. CDR1 is SGHVS and CDR2 is FQNEAQ in the germline V gene. The CDR3: CASSTQASGYEQYF. In nucleotides, the CDR3 is TGTGCCAGCAGCACCCAAGCTAGCGGGTACGAGCAGTACTTC. Filled out from reference TRBV7-8 and TRBJ2-7, the complete variable domain reads GAGVSQSPRYKVAKRGQDVALRCDPISGHVSLFWYQQALGQGPEFLTYFQNEAQLDKSGLPSDRFFAERPEGSVSTLKIQRTQQEDSAVYLCASSTQASGYEQYFGPGTRLTVT.

This clonotype was seen many times. The rearrangement links TRBV5-1 to TRBJ1-5, with 7 positions matching TRBD1. In germline, CDR1 is SGHRS, CDR2 YFSETQ. This CDR3 contains 14 residues. With V trimmed by 0 bases and J by 6 bases, 3 bases remained unmatched. CDR3 residues: CASSLAGGPQPQHF. CDR3 in DNA: TGCGCCAGCAGCTTGGCAGGGGGTCCTCAGCCCCAGCATTTT.

The rearrangement uses TRBV6-5 and TRBJ2-3; D is possibly TRBD1 or TRBD2 (6 bases each). Germline V gene data show CDR1 as MNHEY and CDR2 as SVGAGI. The CDR3 is 17 residues long. The V end lost 5 bases, the J end lost 4 bases, and 22 bases lay between the germline ends. The CDR3 loop reads CASSPHSRGAGADTQYF. CDR3 coding DNA: TGTGCCAGCAGTCCTCATTCCCGCGGGGCAGGGGCAGATACGCAGTATTTT.

The V and J genes are TRBV19 and TRBJ2-5; D remains ambiguous. The length of the CDR3 is 9 residues. Trimming took off 5 bases at V and 5 bases at J, with 0 bases between the two ends. Germline CDR1 reads LNHDA; CDR2 reads SQIVND (reference sequence). The CDR3 bases are TGTGCCAGTAGTGAGACCCAGTACTTC. Protein sequence: CASSETQYF. The variable domain in full, with the rest retrieved from reference TRBV19 and TRBJ2-5, is DGGITQSPKYLFRKEGQNVTLSCEQNLNHDAMYWYRQDPGQGLRLIYYSQIVNDFQKGDIAEGYSVSREKKESFPLTVTSAQKNPTAFYLCASSETQYFGPGTRLLVL.

This clonotype has only a few counts. The CDR3 reads CASGWTQNTEAFF. The CDR3 nucleotides are TGTGCTAGTGGTTGGACACAGAACACTGAAGCTTTCTTT. V and J are TRBV12-5 and TRBJ1-1, with D possibly TRBD1 on 5 matching bases. The CDR3 is 13 amino acids. V lost 4 bases and J 1 base, leaving 7 bases between the germline ends. Germline lookup yields CDR1 LGHNT and CDR2 FRNRAP. Full variable domain (missing parts from reference TRBV12-5 and TRBJ1-1): DARVTQTPRHKVTEMGQEVTMRCQPILGHNTVFWYRQTMMQGLELLAYFRNRAPLDDSGMPKDRFSAEMPDATLATLKIQPSEPRDSAVYFCASGWTQNTEAFFGQGTRLTVV.

This chain links TRBV9 with TRBJ1-1; maybe TRBD1 (5 bases). Trimming took 2 bases from V and 0 from J, leaving 5 bases between them. CDR1 is SGDLS and CDR2 is YYNGEE in the germline V gene. The CDR3 has 13 amino acids. CDR3 coding DNA: TGTGCCAGCAGCGTGGACATGAACACTGAAGCTTTCTTT. This codes for CASSVDMNTEAFF.

This clonotype turned up a few times. The chain is built from TRBV12-5 and TRBJ1-4; perhaps TRBD1 as D (5 bases). The CDR3 runs to 15 residues. Trimming took off 0 bases at V and 8 bases at J, with 13 bases between the two ends. The V gene's germline CDR1 is LGHNT and CDR2 FRNRAP. Here the CDR3 DNA reads TGTGCTAGTGGTTTGGTACGAGGGGATTTCGAAAAACTGTTTTTT. This encodes CASGLVRGDFEKLFF.

This chain uses TRBV7-9 with TRBJ2-7; D not certain. V was shortened by 5 bases and J by 7 bases, with 9 bases between the two germline ends. Germline CDR1 and CDR2: SEHNR and FQNEAQ (reference sequence). This CDR3 region has 11 residues. CDR3 sequence: CASSPSSEQYF. In nucleotides, the CDR3 is TGTGCCAGCAGCCCCTCTAGTGAGCAGTACTTC.

This clonotype came up a few times. The chain employs TRBV4-1 and TRBJ1-5; unclear D gene. The germline CDR1 and CDR2 sequences are MGHRA and YSYEKL. Trimming cost V 0 bases and J 0 bases, with 6 bases left between them. The CDR3 runs 15 residues. The CDR3 DNA reads as TGCGCCAGCAGCCAAGACAGTTATAGCAATCAGCCCCAGCATTTT. It yields the protein CASSQDSYSNQPQHF.

The V gene is TRBV30, the J gene TRBJ1-2; 7 positions agree with TRBD1. The CDR3 loop spans 13 amino acids. Losses at the gene ends were 5 bases for V and 0 bases for J; bases not matched to a gene: 3. The germline gives CDR1 GTSNPN, CDR2 SVGIG (reference sequence). The CDR3 is CAWGTAANYGYTF. Written as DNA, the CDR3 is TGTGCCTGGGGGACAGCAGCTAACTATGGCTACACCTTC. Full variable domain (remainder filled in from reference TRBV30 and TRBJ1-2): SQTIHQWPATLVQPVGSPLSLECTVEGTSNPNLYWYRQAAGRGLQLLFYSVGIGQISSEVPQNLSASRPQDRQFILSSKKLLLSDSGFYLCAWGTAANYGYTFGSGTRLTVV.

The table lists this clonotype with a few counts. This chain joins TRBV5-1 and TRBJ2-3, with D possibly TRBD2 on 5 matching bases. This CDR3 spans 14 amino acids. Germline CDR1 reads SGHRS; CDR2 reads YFSETQ. V was shortened by 2 bases and J by 0 bases, with 7 bases between the two germline ends. The CDR3 reads CASSFSESTDTQYF. The CDR3, as DNA: TGCGCCAGCAGCTTTAGCGAAAGCACAGATACGCAGTATTTT.

The chain links TRBV29-1 to TRBJ2-3; tentatively, D is TRBD2 (6 bases). There are 16 residues in the CDR3. V lost 7 bases, J lost 4 bases, and 24 bases lay in between. Germline lookup yields CDR1 SQVTM and CDR2 ANQGSEA. CDR3 sequence: CSAKRGDSGWSDTQYF. In DNA form, the CDR3 reads TGCAGCGCCAAGCGAGGGGACTCAGGGTGGTCAGATACGCAGTATTTT.

The chain carries TRBV5-1 and TRBJ2-7, with D tentatively TRBD2 (5 bases). V dropped 7 bases and J dropped 1 base, with 9 bases sitting between them. The CDR3 length is 12 residues. Germline loops: CDR1 SGHRS, CDR2 YFSETQ. The CDR3 region has the DNA TGCGCCAGCGCTGGCGGGTCCTACGAGCAGTACTTC. This encodes CASAGGSYEQYF.

The chain carries TRBV6-6 and TRBJ1-1, with 10 bases lining up with TRBD1. This CDR3 contains 16 residues. Germline-derived CDR1 and CDR2 are MNHNY and SVGAGI (reference sequence). V lost 5 bases to trimming and J lost 1 base; unmatched junction nucleotides: 7. In nucleotides, the CDR3 is TGTGCCAGCAGTCCCCTAGGACAGGGGGGGAACACTGAAGCTTTCTTT. Translated: CASSPLGQGGNTEAFF.

In this sample, this clonotype turned up a few times. The chain employs TRBV7-2 and TRBJ2-7; a weak D match, TRBD2 (7 bases). The CDR3 is made up of 15 amino acids. Germline assignment: CDR1 SGHTA and CDR2 FQGNSA. Trimming removed 3 bases from V and 3 bases from J, with 15 bases in between. The CDR3 sequence: CASSFGGARRYEQYF. DNA for the CDR3: TGTGCCAGCAGCTTTGGGGGGGCGCGCCGCTACGAGCAGTACTTC.